This entry concerns a single T cell receptor beta chain. Antigen unknown. This record comes from a study of blood T cells in healthy people across ages. At the level of the study: There was about one barcoded beta molecule captured by template switching per two T cells.

Aged about 6 to 95, donors were systemically healthy Caucasians from Russia. PCR was performed a second time for roughly 7 to 11 cycles using a sample-barcoded 5' primer and a J-beta primer mix. Via MiXCR, TCRdb re-called the 5' RACE reads, giving one row per CDR3 protein. This sample has some 550,000 distinct CDR3 sequences; around half occur once, and the top ten carry about 22%. CDR3 length equals 14 residues. With 6 bases removed from V and 1 base from J, the gap between germline ends came to 12 bases. Germline CDR1 and CDR2: MDHEN and SYDVKM. Study-level results: The unknown donor CMV status may have confounded expanded clonotype changes. Correlation between TCR beta diversity and naive T cell percentage was strong.

The chain recombines TRBV28 with TRBJ1-1; D is possibly TRBD1 (5 bases). The sample was blood. The origin of this receptor is a man aged 80 or over in good health. CDR3 in amino acids: CASSEDTGNTEAFF. DNA of the CDR3: TGTGCCAGCAGCGAGGACACAGGGAACACTGAAGCTTTCTTT.